The clone carrying this T cell receptor (beta chain) was seen a few times. Its antigen remains unidentified. The sample comes from a study of T cells in Graves' hyperthyroidism and ophthalmopathy. Findings and limits, study-wide: The model's output predicted ophthalmopathy at a median of 6.5 months prior to onset. Clonotypes that were expanded in thyroid above 0.001 mostly appeared in blood too.

TCR beta CDR3 regions were amplified from RNA. During a first-round RT-PCR of the TCR CDR3, the HTBI primer set was used. One entry per CDR3 protein results from TCRdb running MiXCR on the multiplex PCR reads. Found here are under 350,000 distinct CDR3 sequences, roughly a fifth of them singletons; the top ten hold around half. Germline V gene data show CDR1 as DFQATT and CDR2 as SNEGSKA (reference sequence). This CDR3 is 14 amino acids long. The germline V and J ends were trimmed by 3 bases and 7 bases, with 13 bases remaining between them. This clonotype originated in a woman between 50 and 59 years old with Graves' hyperthyroidism. The rearrangement links TRBV20-1 to TRBJ1-6; maybe TRBD1 (5 bases). The material sequenced was blood. Written as DNA, the CDR3 is TGCAGTGCTAGGGCTCAGGGAAAGAATTCACCCCTCCACTTT. Its translation is CSARAQGKNSPLHF.